Shown below are 30 T cell receptor beta chains from a single sample sequenced in a study of OX40 agonist ivuxolimab in advanced cancers. Data came from immunoSEQ multiplex PCR; TCRdb stores just in-frame clones and leaves some out. The top ten clones hold approximately 7% of a sample with tens of thousands of clones, roughly 84% of them seen once. This material consisted of CD4+ or CD8+ T cells sorted from blood, taken in a trial of the OX40 agonist ivuxolimab. All receptors come from an adult with an advanced solid tumor such as melanoma, head and neck, liver or kidney cancer.

DNA for the CDR3: TGTGCCAGCCCAGACCCGCTCGGGGAGACCCAGTACTTC. It translates to CASPDPLGETQYF. This chain links TRBV28 with TRBJ2-5; D is unresolved. Germline V lookup: CDR1 MDHEN, CDR2 SYDVKM. The CDR3 sequence is 13 residues long. With 8 bases removed from V and 5 bases from J, the gap between germline ends came to 15 bases.

CDR3 bases: TGCGCCAGCAGCTTGGCAGGGGGCACTGGTGAAAAACTGTTTTTT. This sequence encodes CASSLAGGTGEKLFF. V and J are TRBV5-1 and TRBJ1-4, with 8 bases fitting TRBD1. V lost 0 bases to trimming and J lost 7 bases; unmatched junction nucleotides: 5. The CDR3 is 15 residues long. Germline assignment: CDR1 SGHRS and CDR2 YFSETQ.

The chain combines TRBV5-1 with TRBJ1-4, with D uncertain. Germline loops: CDR1 SGHRS, CDR2 YFSETQ. V shed 0 bases and J shed 6 bases, with 6 bases lying between them. This CDR3 contains 13 residues. CDR3 region: CASSLAPDEKLFF. Here the CDR3 DNA reads TGCGCCAGCAGCTTGGCCCCAGATGAAAAACTGTTTTTT. Full variable domain (rest looked up from reference TRBV5-1 and TRBJ1-4): KAGVTQTPRYLIKTRGQQVTLSCSPISGHRSVSWYQQTPGQGLQFLFEYFSETQRNKGNFPGRFSGRQFSNSRSEMNVSTLELGDSALYLCASSLAPDEKLFFGSGTQLSVL.

V is TRBV6-4 and J is TRBJ2-3, with D uncertain. This CDR3 is 13 amino acids long. Per the germline V gene, CDR1 is MRHNA and CDR2 is SNTAGT. V lost 0 bases and J lost 8, with 9 bases in between. In DNA, the CDR3 is TGTGCCAGCAGTGACTCGCCAGCGAGTACGCAGTATTTT. Protein product: CASSDSPASTQYF.

The chain uses TRBV7-8 and TRBJ1-6, with 8 bases aligning to TRBD1. The CDR3 loop spans 16 amino acids. Losses at the gene ends were 5 bases for V and 7 bases for J; bases not matched to a gene: 10. Germline-derived CDR1 and CDR2 are SGHVS and FQNEAQ. CDR3 DNA: TGTGCCAGCAGCCCGCTTACAGGGGGTCAAAATTCACCCCTCCACTTT. It codes for CASSPLTGGQNSPLHF.

J is TRBJ2-1 and V is TRBV7-9; D unclear. Germline values: CDR1 SEHNR, CDR2 FQNEAQ (reference sequence). The length of the CDR3 is 14 residues. Trimming left V 0 bases short and J 7 bases short, with 10 bases between. The CDR3 spells CASSLARLGNEQFF. The CDR3, as DNA: TGTGCCAGCAGCTTAGCGCGGTTGGGGAATGAGCAGTTCTTC.

The chain joins TRBV5-4 to TRBJ1-6; possible D gene TRBD1, 5 bases. This CDR3 is built from 15 residues. V lost 4 bases to trimming and J lost 6 bases, with 14 bases between them. The germline V gene has CDR1 SGHNT and CDR2 YYREEE (reference sequence). The CDR3, as DNA: TGTGCCAGCAGCCTCTTCGACAGAACTAATTCACCCCTCCACTTT. This gives the protein CASSLFDRTNSPLHF.

This clone has only a few counts. The V and J genes are TRBV29-1 and TRBJ1-5; D is uncertain. This CDR3 contains 12 residues. V was pared by 5 bases and J by 2 bases, with 7 bases between. CDR1 SQVTM and CDR2 ANQGSEA come from the germline V gene. In DNA form, the CDR3 reads TGCAGCGTTCTAATTGGCAATCAGCCCCAGCATTTT. Its translation: CSVLIGNQPQHF.

This clone was found once. The chain is built from TRBV5-4 and TRBJ2-3; possibly TRBD1 or TRBD2 for D (6 bases each). Germline V gene data show CDR1 as SGHNT and CDR2 as YYREEE (reference sequence). V lost 0 bases to trimming and J lost 0 bases, with 8 bases between them. CDR3 size: 15 residues. The CDR3 protein is CASSLGGASTDTQYF. CDR3 DNA sequence: TGTGCCAGCAGCTTGGGGGGGGCTAGCACAGATACGCAGTATTTT.

V and J are TRBV2 and TRBJ2-7, with 7 bases aligning to TRBD2. The germline V gene has CDR1 SNHLY and CDR2 FYNNEI. CDR3 length: 13 residues. The V segment lost 7 bases and the J segment 0 bases; nucleotides outside the gene matches: 3. CDR3 sequence reads: CASTLADSYEQYF. Written as DNA, the CDR3 is TGTGCCAGCACCCTAGCGGACTCCTACGAGCAGTACTTC.

The rearrangement links TRBV18 to TRBJ1-5, with 7 bases identical to TRBD1. CDR1 is KGHSH, CDR2 LQKENI, per germline. This CDR3 has 15 amino acids. The J segment lost 5 bases and the V segment lost 3 bases, leaving 7 bases of the junction unmatched. CDR3 residues: CASSPTGTDYQPQHF. The DNA for the CDR3 is TGTGCCAGCTCACCGACCGGGACAGACTATCAGCCCCAGCATTTT.

The V and J genes are TRBV30 and TRBJ1-1, with D possibly TRBD1 on 6 matching bases. Trimming left V 0 bases short and J 2 bases short, with 7 bases between. The CDR3 runs to 13 residues. Looked up from germline, CDR1 is GTSNPN and CDR2 is SVGIG (reference sequence). The CDR3 DNA reads as TGTGCCTGGAGTGTGGGGACAAACACTGAAGCTTTCTTT. The encoded protein is CAWSVGTNTEAFF.

The chain is built from TRBV27 and TRBJ2-3, with 10 bases matching TRBD2. V shed 4 bases and J 7 bases; nucleotides not matched to a gene: 11. Germline V gives CDR1 MNHEY, CDR2 SMNVEV (reference sequence). There are 16 residues in the CDR3. CDR3 nucleotide sequence: TGTGCCAGCAGTTCGAAGCCCCAGCGGGAGGGTAATACGCAGTATTTT. Amino acids: CASSSKPQREGNTQYF.

CDR3 amino acids: CASSEGPGSSLVGTF. The CDR3 nucleotides read TGTGCCAGCAGTGAGGGGCCAGGGAGTAGCCTAGTGGGAACCTTC. The genes are TRBV6-1 and TRBJ1-2, with D possibly matching TRBD1 (5 bases). The ends were cut back, 3 bases at V and 14 bases at J, with 25 bases in the middle. The CDR3 has 15 amino acids. The V gene's germline CDR1 is MNHNS and CDR2 SASEGT.

The chain employs TRBV11-2 and TRBJ1-2, with TRBD1 as a possible D gene (5 bases). This CDR3 is 14 amino acids long. Germline V gives CDR1 SGHAT, CDR2 FQNNGV. V was shortened by 4 bases and J by 8 bases, with 17 bases between the two germline ends. CDR3 loop: CASSSVEKGRGYTF. The CDR3 DNA is TGTGCCAGCAGCTCGGTAGAAAAGGGACGCGGCTACACCTTC.

The V and J genes are TRBV11-3 and TRBJ2-5; 14 nucleotides match TRBD2. The CDR3 is 15 amino acids. Trimming removed 5 bases from V and 11 bases from J; junction bases left unmatched: 10. Germline values: CDR1 SGHNT, CDR2 YENEEA. CDR3 sequence: CASSPTSGGGREQYF. The CDR3 DNA follows: TGTGCCAGCAGCCCGACTAGCGGGGGGGGTCGGGAGCAGTACTTC.

This chain links TRBV11-3 with TRBJ1-2; a possible D gene is TRBD1 (6 bases). This CDR3 comprises 15 residues. Between the trimmed V and J ends, which lost 8 bases and 5 bases, there was a span of 21 bases. Germline-derived CDR1 and CDR2 are SGHNT and YENEEA. The CDR3, as DNA: TGTGCCAGCTTTCGGGGGCCTCCAGGCCCTTATGGCTACACCTTC. Residues: CASFRGPPGPYGYTF. Combining the CDR3 with reference TRBV11-3 and TRBJ1-2 gives the whole variable domain EAGVVQSPRYKIIEKKQPVAFWCNPISGHNTLYWYLQNLGQGPELLIRYENEEAVDDSQLPKDRFSAERLKGVDSTLKIQPAELGDSAVYLCASFRGPPGPYGYTFGSGTRLTVV.

The chain combines TRBV19 with TRBJ1-1, with D perhaps matching TRBD1 (5 bases). Trimming removed 8 bases at V and 4 bases at J, with 14 bases between. This CDR3 is 13 amino acids long. Germline values: CDR1 LNHDA, CDR2 SQIVND (reference sequence). CDR3 nucleotides: TGTGCCAGTGGTGGGGCTCCCGTCACTGAAGCTTTCTTT. It specifies CASGGAPVTEAFF.

The chain recombines TRBV6-6 with TRBJ1-2; a weak D match, TRBD1 (5 bases). This CDR3 is 14 amino acids long. Trimming removed 2 bases at V and 8 bases at J, with 15 bases between. CDR1 and CDR2 from the germline V gene are MNHNY and SVGAGI (reference sequence). The CDR3 DNA follows: TGTGCCAGCAGTTACATTGCAGGGTTCGACGGCTACACCTTC. This gives the protein CASSYIAGFDGYTF.

CDR3 sequence reads: CASSKRTGGSTPTNEKLFF. CDR3 nucleotide sequence: TGTGCCAGTAGTAAGAGGACAGGGGGTTCAACCCCAACTAATGAAAAACTGTTTTTT. The genes are TRBV19 and TRBJ1-4, with 10 positions matching TRBD1. Germline V gene sequence: CDR1 LNHDA, CDR2 SQIVND (reference sequence). The CDR3 extends over 19 amino acids. With 4 bases clipped from V and 0 bases from J, the junction kept 11 bases outside the gene matches.

The chain links TRBV5-4 to TRBJ1-2, with D possibly being TRBD1 (6 bases). The CDR3 totals 15 residues. V dropped 3 bases and J dropped 3 bases, with 15 bases sitting between them. The germline CDR1 and CDR2 sequences are SGHNT and YYREEE (reference sequence). CDR3 nucleotides: TGTGCCAGCAGCTCCATGGGGGGGGCAGACTATGGCTACACCTTC. This sequence encodes CASSSMGGADYGYTF. Full variable domain (remainder filled in from reference TRBV5-4 and TRBJ1-2): ETGVTQSPTHLIKTRGQQVTLRCSSQSGHNTVSWYQQALGQGPQFIFQYYREEENGRGNFPPRFSGLQFPNYSSELNVNALELDDSALYLCASSSMGGADYGYTFGSGTRLTVV.

This CDR3 is CASRAQGAHEQYF. The CDR3 bases are TGTGCCAGCAGGGCGCAGGGGGCCCACGAGCAGTACTTC. The V call is TRBV6-1, the J call TRBJ2-7, with 8 bases fitting TRBD1. Germline V CDR1 and CDR2: MNHNS, SASEGT. The CDR3 is 13 residues long. V gave up 6 bases and J gave up 5 bases; unmatched junction bases: 6.

This chain links TRBV7-9 with TRBJ2-3; D is perhaps TRBD2 (5 bases). The V gene lost 5 bases and the J gene lost 0 bases, with 12 bases spanning the gap. Per the germline V gene, CDR1 is SEHNR and CDR2 is FQNEAQ (reference sequence). The CDR3 is 15 residues long. The CDR3 loop is CASSPRRGSTDTQYF. In nucleotides, the CDR3 is TGTGCCAGCAGCCCCAGACGGGGAAGCACAGATACGCAGTATTTT.

The rearrangement links TRBV19 to TRBJ2-7; perhaps D is TRBD1 or TRBD2 (5 bases each). V was pared by 4 bases and J by 2 bases, with 12 bases between. The length of the CDR3 is 14 residues. Germline-derived CDR1 and CDR2 are LNHDA and SQIVND (reference sequence). CDR3 loop: CASSRPGTAYEQYF. In DNA, the CDR3 is TGTGCCAGTAGTAGGCCCGGGACGGCCTACGAGCAGTACTTC.

CDR3 protein: CASSPRPPGQGAEAFF. The CDR3 region has the DNA TGTGCCAGCTCACCAAGACCCCCGGGACAGGGGGCTGAAGCTTTCTTT. V usage is TRBV18 and J usage is TRBJ1-1; 11 bases fit TRBD1. Germline-derived CDR1 and CDR2 are KGHSH and LQKENI. The ends lost 2 bases at V and 6 bases at J; junction bases unmatched: 8. This CDR3 is built from 16 residues.

V usage is TRBV18 and J usage is TRBJ1-4; D remains unclear. Deletions cut 2 bases from V and 0 bases from J, with 13 bases between. This CDR3 region has 17 residues. Germline V gene lookup returns CDR1 KGHSH and CDR2 LQKENI. The DNA for the CDR3 is TGTGCCAGCTCACCAGATGGTCGAGTTGCAACTAATGAAAAACTGTTTTTT. It codes for CASSPDGRVATNEKLFF. The whole variable domain, filled in from reference TRBV18 and TRBJ1-4, reads NAGVMQNPRHLVRRRGQEARLRCSPMKGHSHVYWYRQLPEEGLKFMVYLQKENIIDESGMPKERFSAEFPKEGPSILRIQQVVRGDSAAYFCASSPDGRVATNEKLFFGSGTQLSVL.

The chain recombines TRBV6-1 with TRBJ1-2, with unresolved D. Germline assignment: CDR1 MNHNS and CDR2 SASEGT. V dropped 7 bases and J dropped 4 bases, with 16 bases sitting between them. This CDR3 spans 14 amino acids. CDR3: CASTPYPASYGYTF. Written as DNA, the CDR3 is TGTGCCAGCACTCCATACCCTGCGAGCTATGGCTACACCTTC.

This clone was seen only once. The chain combines TRBV2 with TRBJ1-2, with 9 bases identical to TRBD1. Germline V lookup: CDR1 SNHLY, CDR2 FYNNEI. The J segment lost 4 bases and the V segment lost 5 bases, leaving 5 bases of the junction unmatched. This CDR3 has 14 residues. The CDR3 spells CASSPQGQGYGYTF. CDR3 DNA sequence: TGTGCCAGCAGTCCCCAGGGACAGGGCTATGGCTACACCTTC.

To note about this clone: Different DNA sequences within this sample yield the same CDR3. The chain employs TRBV18 and TRBJ1-5; D remains ambiguous. CDR3 size: 13 residues. Germline CDR1 is KGHSH and CDR2 is LQKENI. V lost 3 bases to trimming and J lost 0 bases, with 3 bases between them. The CDR3 spells CASSPGSNQPQHF. The CDR3 nucleotides are TGTGCCAGCTCACCCGGTAGCAATCAGCCCCAGCATTTT.

V is TRBV6-1 and J is TRBJ1-4; D ambiguous. V lost 4 bases and J 3 bases, leaving 9 bases between the germline ends. Germline values: CDR1 MNHNS, CDR2 SASEGT. CDR3 length equals 14 residues. CDR3 DNA: TGTGCCAGCAGTGTCCCCCTACCTAATGAAAAACTGTTTTTT. It encodes CASSVPLPNEKLFF.